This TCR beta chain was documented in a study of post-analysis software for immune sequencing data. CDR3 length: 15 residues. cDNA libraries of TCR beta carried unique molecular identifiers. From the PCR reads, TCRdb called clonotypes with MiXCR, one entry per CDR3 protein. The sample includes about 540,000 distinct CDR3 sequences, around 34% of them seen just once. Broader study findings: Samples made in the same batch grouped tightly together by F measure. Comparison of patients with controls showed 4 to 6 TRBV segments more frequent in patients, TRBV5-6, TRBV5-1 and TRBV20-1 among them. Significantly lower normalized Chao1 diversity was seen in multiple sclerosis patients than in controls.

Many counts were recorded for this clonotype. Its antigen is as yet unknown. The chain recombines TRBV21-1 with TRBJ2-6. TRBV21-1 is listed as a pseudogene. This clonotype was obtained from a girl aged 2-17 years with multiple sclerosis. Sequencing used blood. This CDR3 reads CASSWATSGANVLTF. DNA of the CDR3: TGTGCCAGCAGCTGGGCGACCTCTGGGGCCAACGTCCTGACTTTC.